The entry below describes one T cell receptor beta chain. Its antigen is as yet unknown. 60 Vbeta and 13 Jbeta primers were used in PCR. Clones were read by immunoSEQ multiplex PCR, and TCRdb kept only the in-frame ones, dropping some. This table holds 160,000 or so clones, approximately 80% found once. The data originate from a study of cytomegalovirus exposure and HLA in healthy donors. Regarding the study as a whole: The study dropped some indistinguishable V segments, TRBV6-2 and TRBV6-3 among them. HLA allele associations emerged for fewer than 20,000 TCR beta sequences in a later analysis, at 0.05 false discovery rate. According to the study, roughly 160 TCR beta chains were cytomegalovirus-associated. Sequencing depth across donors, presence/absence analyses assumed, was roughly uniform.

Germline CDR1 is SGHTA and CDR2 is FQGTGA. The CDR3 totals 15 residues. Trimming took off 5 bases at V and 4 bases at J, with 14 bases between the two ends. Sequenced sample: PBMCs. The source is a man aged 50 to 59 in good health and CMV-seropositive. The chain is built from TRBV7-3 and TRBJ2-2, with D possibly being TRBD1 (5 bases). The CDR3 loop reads CASSTIPQVTGELFF. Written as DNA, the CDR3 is TGTGCCAGCAGCACTATCCCACAGGTCACCGGGGAGCTGTTTTTT. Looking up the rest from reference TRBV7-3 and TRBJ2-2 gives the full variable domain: GAGVSQTPSNKVTEKGKYVELRCDPISGHTALYWYRQSLGQGPEFLIYFQGTGAADDSGLPNDRFFAVRPEGSVSTLKIQRTERGDSAVYLCASSTIPQVTGELFFGEGSRLTVL.